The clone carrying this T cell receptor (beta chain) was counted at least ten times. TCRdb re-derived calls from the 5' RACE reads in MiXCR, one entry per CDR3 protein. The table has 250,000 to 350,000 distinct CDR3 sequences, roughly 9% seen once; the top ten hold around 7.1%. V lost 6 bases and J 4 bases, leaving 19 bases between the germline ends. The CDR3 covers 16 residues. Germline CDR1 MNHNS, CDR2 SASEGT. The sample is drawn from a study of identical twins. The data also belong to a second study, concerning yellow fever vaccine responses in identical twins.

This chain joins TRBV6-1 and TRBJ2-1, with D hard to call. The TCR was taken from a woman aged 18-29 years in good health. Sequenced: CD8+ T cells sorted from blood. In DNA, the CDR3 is TGTGCCAGCAGCCCCTCACCCCCGATGGTATACAATGAGCAGTTCTTC. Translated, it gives CASSPSPPMVYNEQFF.